This TCR beta chain was sequenced for a study of Ad26.COV2.S vaccination and SARS-CoV-2 variants. This CDR3 comprises 13 residues. V dropped 3 bases and J dropped 7; count of bases not matched to a gene: 3. Germline V gene sequence: CDR1 LNHNV, CDR2 YYDKDF (reference sequence). Treatment of the sample: 15 to 20 received Ad26.COV2.S at low or high dose, single or two shots; about 5 received placebo; per-sample allocation not given. Collection of the samples took place on day 63 after the first injection of vaccine or placebo. Assay used: immunoSEQ multiplex PCR; TCRdb lists only in-frame clones, some missing. In the table there are roughly 460,000 clones, 80% to 90% of which are singletons.

The chain employs TRBV15 and TRBJ2-1; 7 positions agree with TRBD2. The input for sequencing was peripheral blood, taken in a trial of Ad26.COV2.S vaccine versus placebo. The receptor comes from a person aged 18 to 59 who received the Ad26.COV2.S COVID-19 vaccine or a placebo. CDR3 coding DNA: TGTGCCACCAGCAGCGGGGGGTTTAATGAGCAGTTCTTC. Its translation: CATSSGGFNEQFF.